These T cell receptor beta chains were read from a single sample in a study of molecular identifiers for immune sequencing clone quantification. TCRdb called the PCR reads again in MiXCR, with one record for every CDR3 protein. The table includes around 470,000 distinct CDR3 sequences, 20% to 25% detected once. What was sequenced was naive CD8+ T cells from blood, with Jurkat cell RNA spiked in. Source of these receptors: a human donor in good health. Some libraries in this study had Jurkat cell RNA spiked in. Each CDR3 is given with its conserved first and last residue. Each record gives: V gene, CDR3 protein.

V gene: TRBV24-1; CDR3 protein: CATSDQPLTDTQYF
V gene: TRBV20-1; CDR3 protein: CSAILSGDQQYEQYF
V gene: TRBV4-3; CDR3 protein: CASSQDWQGNSPLHF
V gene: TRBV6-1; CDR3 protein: CATHRGNSPLHF
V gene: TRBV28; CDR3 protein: CASSLFHLNEQFF
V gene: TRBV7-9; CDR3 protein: CASSSRLRRVGRNTEAFF
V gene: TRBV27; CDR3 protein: CASSFIGEAYNEQFF
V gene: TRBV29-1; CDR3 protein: CSGRGLFTQYF
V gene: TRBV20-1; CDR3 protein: CSARLAGGSNTGELFF
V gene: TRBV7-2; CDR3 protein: CASNDLVGVGETQYF
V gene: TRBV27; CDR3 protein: CASSLKGANPGYEQYF
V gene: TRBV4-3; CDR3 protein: CASSQDGVAGPGELFF
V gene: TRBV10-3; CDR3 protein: CAISESTAEQYF
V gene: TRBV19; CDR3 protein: CASSPSGVDEQYF
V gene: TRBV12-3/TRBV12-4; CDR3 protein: CASRITGDNTGELFF
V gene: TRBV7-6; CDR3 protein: CAGSPDTADNEQFF
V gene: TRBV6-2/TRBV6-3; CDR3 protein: CASSSGTNSGNTIYF
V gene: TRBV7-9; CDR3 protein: CASSSPQLAGGPPVTRTQYF
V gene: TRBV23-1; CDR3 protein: CASRLTETSGSPYEQYF
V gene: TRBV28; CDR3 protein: CASSLVGQVEAFF
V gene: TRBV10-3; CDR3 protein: CAISEEDRVPQETQYF
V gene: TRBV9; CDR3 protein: CASSVWDRDNEQFF
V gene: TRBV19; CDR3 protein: CATNAGGNQPQHF
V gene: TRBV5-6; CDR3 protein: CASCLAFYEQYF
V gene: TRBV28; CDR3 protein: CASSSRRGIAAQHF
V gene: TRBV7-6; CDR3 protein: CASSPRSGQGMLSTEAFF
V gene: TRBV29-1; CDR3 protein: CSVETWDRDFYGYTF
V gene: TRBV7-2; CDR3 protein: CASNVLAEEDTQYF
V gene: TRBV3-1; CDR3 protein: CASSRRDSGGYEQHF
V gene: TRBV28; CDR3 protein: CASSGHTDTQYF
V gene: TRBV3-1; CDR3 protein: CASSQRIYEQYF
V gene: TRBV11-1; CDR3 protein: CASRLHTSSYEQYF
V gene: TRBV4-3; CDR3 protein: CASSQGQGTGETQYF